The entry below describes one T cell receptor beta chain. The antigen remains undetermined. This record comes from a study of regulatory T cells in long-lasting Graves disease. Study results and caveats: TRBV28, TRBJ1-2 and TRBJ2-5 emerged as the favored segments in persistent disease. Clonotypes that were public and shared totalled a few thousand in persistent patients versus 750 to 1,000 in new patients. Less diverse TCR repertoires were seen in persistent Graves' patients than in newly diagnosed ones.

Libraries of TCR beta came from iRepertoire HTBI primers plus Arm-PCR of CDR3 regions. TCRdb analysed the multiplex PCR reads with MiXCR anew, one entry per CDR3 protein. Seen here are roughly 360,000 distinct CDR3 sequences, 20% to 25% observed once, and the top ten hold 28%. Sample time point: persistent/refractory GD, antithyroid drugs over 5 years with positive TRAb. There was RNA extracted from PBMCs, and the TCR library was made from it. CDR3 length: 16 residues. Deletions cut 4 bases from V and 0 bases from J, with 16 bases between. The germline gives CDR1 DFQATT, CDR2 SNEGSKA (reference sequence).

The material was peripheral blood mononuclear cells (PBMCs), obtained when the disease was refractory, from a patient treated with antithyroid drugs. This sequence originates from a woman aged 40-49 years with Graves disease. The chain uses TRBV20-1 and TRBJ1-3; no firm D call. In DNA form, the CDR3 reads TGCAGTGCTAAAGTCCCGCTGTCTGGCTCTGGAAACACCATATATTTT. Translated: CSAKVPLSGSGNTIYF.